The clone carrying this T cell receptor beta chain occurred a few times. Its antigen is still unknown. The authors used template switching to add a universal primer site and gave cDNA unique molecular identifiers. TCRdb reanalysed the 5' RACE reads using MiXCR and keeps one entry per CDR3 protein. The table records about 900,000 distinct CDR3 sequences, 9% to 15% of them present only once. The data were obtained in a study of identical twins. Study observations and caveats: The authors drew conclusions from cross-sectional statistical analysis rather than following the same donors.

A further study also used this sample, focusing on yellow fever vaccine responses in identical twins.

The sequenced material came from PBMCs. This receptor was taken from a woman between 18 and 29 years old in good health.

The CDR3 loop is CASSEVQAETQYF. The CDR3 DNA reads as TGTGCCAGCAGTGAGGTCCAGGCGGAGACCCAGTACTTC. The chain carries TRBV2 and TRBJ2-5; D unresolved. This CDR3 spans 13 amino acids. V lost 3 bases, J lost 5 bases, and 10 bases lay in between. The germline V gene has CDR1 SNHLY and CDR2 FYNNEI.